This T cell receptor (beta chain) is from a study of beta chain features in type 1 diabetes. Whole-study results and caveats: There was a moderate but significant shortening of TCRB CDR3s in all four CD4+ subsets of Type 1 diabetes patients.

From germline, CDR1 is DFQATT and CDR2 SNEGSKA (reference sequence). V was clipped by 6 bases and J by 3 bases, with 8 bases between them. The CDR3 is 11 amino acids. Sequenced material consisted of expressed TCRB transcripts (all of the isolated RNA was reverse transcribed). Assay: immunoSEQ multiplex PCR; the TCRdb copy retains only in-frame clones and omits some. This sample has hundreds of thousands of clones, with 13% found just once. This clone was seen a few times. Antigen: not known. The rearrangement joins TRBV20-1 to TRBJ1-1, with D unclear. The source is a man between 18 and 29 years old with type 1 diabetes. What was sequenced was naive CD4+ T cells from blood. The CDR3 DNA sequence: TGCAGTGCGTCGTCGGACACTGAAGCTTTCTTT. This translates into CSASSDTEAFF.